Listed below are T cell receptor beta chains from one sample, sequenced in a study of tumor-infiltrating lymphocytes in localized non-small cell lung cancer. Assay used: immunoSEQ multiplex PCR; TCRdb lists only in-frame clones, some missing. The table shows about 13,000 clones, with 80% to 90% occurring only once. Sequenced: lung tumor tissue. The receptors were sampled from a human donor with non-small cell lung cancer. The CDR3 runs from the conserved cysteine through the conserved F or W. Each record gives: D gene, V gene, J gene, clone size, CDR3 protein, CDR3 DNA. A D gene is named only where the DNA matches it firmly. Clone size is given for some rows only: seen once, a few or many times, or a class if the clone is expanded.

>TRBD1|TRBV28|TRBJ2-7|-
CASSPRDRGGEQYF
TGTGCCAGCAGTCCCCGGGACAGGGGTGGCGAGCAGTACTTC
>-|TRBV11-2|TRBJ2-5|-
CASSSLGTLVGTQYF
TGTGCCAGCAGCTCCTTGGGGACCCTCGTAGGGACCCAGTACTTC
>-|TRBV30|TRBJ2-2|-
CAWNWGLNTGELFF
TGTGCCTGGAACTGGGGCCTCAACACCGGGGAGCTGTTTTTT
>-|TRBV5-4|TRBJ2-7|-
CASSRDTYEQYF
TGTGCCAGCAGTCGGGACACCTACGAGCAGTACTTC
>-|TRBV6-6|TRBJ2-2|-
CASTNEEGNTGELFF
TGTGCCAGCACCAACGAAGAAGGGAACACCGGGGAGCTGTTTTTT
>-|TRBV18|TRBJ2-3|-
CASGGPLSGDTQYF
TGTGCCAGCGGGGGACCCCTCAGCGGGGATACGCAGTATTTT
>TRBD1|TRBV18|TRBJ1-4|once
CASSPQDIGTGNEKLFF
TGTGCCAGCTCACCCCAAGATATTGGGACAGGGAATGAAAAACTGTTTTTT
>TRBD1|TRBV7-7|TRBJ2-7|once
CASSEGTGDSYEQYF
TGTGCTAGCAGCGAAGGGACAGGGGACTCCTACGAGCAGTACTTC
>TRBD1|TRBV5-5|TRBJ2-5|-
CASTITTGGYGETQYF
TGTGCCAGCACCATAACGACAGGGGGCTATGGGGAGACCCAGTACTTC
>-|TRBV11-1|TRBJ1-3|-
CASSLAPSGTTGNTIYF
TGTGCCAGCAGCTTAGCGCCGTCCGGGACAACTGGAAACACCATATATTTT
>-|TRBV6-1|TRBJ2-6|-
CASSESADRANVLTF
TGTGCCAGCAGTGAATCGGCTGATCGGGCCAACGTCCTGACTTTC
>TRBD2|TRBV9|TRBJ2-3|-
CASSTSPLAGGDTQYF
TGTGCCAGCAGCACGTCCCCACTAGCGGGAGGAGATACGCAGTATTTT
>-|TRBV7-8|TRBJ1-2|-
CASSLNRGGYTF
TGTGCCAGCAGCTTAAACCGGGGAGGCTACACCTTC
>-|TRBV7-2|TRBJ2-1|-
CASSLGPNNEQFF
TGTGCCAGCAGCTTAGGCCCCAACAATGAGCAGTTCTTC
>TRBD2|TRBV27|TRBJ2-1|once
CASSLSPSGSEQFF
TGTGCCAGCAGTTTATCTCCTAGCGGGTCTGAGCAGTTCTTC
>-|TRBV19|TRBJ1-1|-
CASSIAVNTEAFF
TGTGCCAGTAGTATAGCAGTGAACACTGAAGCTTTCTTT
>TRBD1|TRBV28|TRBJ2-7|once
CASSFDRATYEQYF
TGTGCCAGCAGTTTTGACAGGGCTACCTACGAGCAGTACTTC
>-|TRBV5-1|TRBJ2-7|-
CASSLVDPGRSEQYF
TGCGCCAGCAGCTTGGTTGACCCTGGGAGGTCCGAGCAGTACTTC
>-|TRBV19|TRBJ2-5|-
CASSATGPGSETQYF
TGTGCCAGTAGTGCGACAGGCCCCGGTTCCGAGACCCAGTACTTC
>-|TRBV29-1|TRBJ1-1|-
CSVGLVPDSASQDTEAFF
TGCAGCGTAGGGTTGGTCCCGGACTCGGCCTCACAGGACACTGAAGCTTTCTTT
>-|TRBV30|TRBJ1-3|-
CAWSVLGNTIYF
TGTGCCTGGAGTGTACTAGGAAACACCATATATTTT
>-|TRBV4-2|TRBJ2-5|-
CASSQEGGINGETQYF
TGTGCCAGCAGCCAAGAAGGGGGGATAAACGGAGAGACCCAGTACTTC
>-|TRBV20-1|TRBJ2-3|-
CSASLELWQYF
TGCAGTGCTAGTCTGGAATTGTGGCAGTATTTT
>-|TRBV30|TRBJ2-2|-
CAWNRGDTGELFF
TGTGCCTGGAATCGGGGCGACACCGGGGAGCTGTTTTTT
>-|TRBV27|TRBJ2-2|-
CASRHNRATGELFF
TGTGCCAGCAGGCACAACAGGGCCACCGGGGAGCTGTTTTTT
>TRBD2|TRBV5-6|TRBJ2-5|few
CASSLTSGGANEETQYF
TGTGCCAGCAGCTTGACTAGCGGGGGGGCGAACGAAGAGACCCAGTACTTC
>-|TRBV5-6|TRBJ1-4|few
CASSLMAVNEKLFF
TGTGCCAGCAGCTTGATGGCGGTTAATGAAAAACTGTTTTTT
>-|TRBV7-9|TRBJ2-1|-
CASSPVVHEQFF
TGTGCCAGCAGCCCAGTGGTTCATGAGCAGTTCTTC
>TRBD2|TRBV7-2|TRBJ2-3|-
CASSLNRGGRDTQYF
TGTGCCAGCAGCTTAAACCGGGGGGGCAGGGATACGCAGTATTTT
>-|TRBV6-1|TRBJ1-4|-
CASRDITNEKLFF
TGTGCCAGCAGGGACATTACTAATGAAAAACTGTTTTTT
>-|TRBV18|TRBJ1-2|few
CASSPDGNYGYTF
TGTGCCAGCTCACCGGACGGGAACTATGGCTACACCTTC
>-|TRBV28|TRBJ1-6|-
CASSRGFSPLHF
TGTGCCAGCAGTCGTGGTTTTTCACCCCTCCACTTT
>-|TRBV7-6|TRBJ1-1|once
CASSFGRMNTEAFF
TGTGCCAGCAGCTTTGGCAGGATGAACACTGAAGCTTTCTTT
>-|TRBV7-9|TRBJ1-1|-
CASSLTGSGTEAFF
TGTGCCAGCAGCTTAACAGGGTCGGGGACTGAAGCTTTCTTT
>-|TRBV13|TRBJ2-3|once
CASRLGGAATDTQYF
TGTGCCAGCCGGTTAGGGGGGGCCGCCACAGATACGCAGTATTTT